This passage covers 5 T cell receptor beta chains from one sample sequenced in a study of cytomegalovirus exposure and HLA in healthy donors. PCR was performed using 60 Vbeta and 13 Jbeta primers. Method: immunoSEQ multiplex PCR; TCRdb's copy keeps in-frame clones and lacks some. The sample consists of 150,000 to 190,000 clones, approximately 72% of them appearing once. Sample: PBMCs. These receptors originate from a man aged 18-30 years in good health and CMV-seronegative.

This clone has just one count. V gene TRBV5-1 combines with J gene TRBJ1-4, with 9 bases that match TRBD1. CDR1 SGHRS and CDR2 YFSETQ come from the germline V gene. V was pared by 4 bases and J by 6 bases, with 4 bases of the junction left unmatched. CDR3 length: 14 residues. This CDR3 is CASSEDRGDEKLFF. CDR3 DNA: TGCGCCAGCAGCGAGGACAGGGGTGATGAAAAACTGTTTTTT.

This chain uses TRBV6-5 with TRBJ2-5, with a weak D call TRBD2 (6 bases). The germline V and J ends were trimmed by 5 bases and 2 bases, with 12 bases remaining between them. The CDR3 is 14 residues long. CDR1 and CDR2 (germline): MNHEY, SVGAGI. In DNA form, the CDR3 reads TGTGCCAGCAGTACCCGGGACTTACAAGAGACCCAGTACTTC. It encodes CASSTRDLQETQYF.

In its sample, this clone was seen once. This chain links TRBV9 with TRBJ2-1, with 7 bases lining up with TRBD1. Trimming removed 3 bases from V and 5 bases from J; junction bases left unmatched: 8. The V gene's germline CDR1 is SGDLS and CDR2 YYNGEE. There are 15 residues in the CDR3. The CDR3 DNA sequence: TGTGCCAGCAGCGCGACAGGGTGGGTTGACAATGAGCAGTTCTTC. Protein sequence: CASSATGWVDNEQFF.

Note on this clone: The sample has other DNA sequences that encode this CDR3 too. V gene TRBV7-2 combines with J gene TRBJ2-5, with 9 bases matching TRBD1. V shed 5 bases, J shed 4 bases, and the junction held 5 bases outside the gene matches. Germline V CDR1 and CDR2: SGHTA, FQGNSA. CDR3 length: 14 residues. The CDR3 DNA follows: TGTGCCAGCAGCCCTCGACAGGGGGGAGAGACCCAGTACTTC. As protein: CASSPRQGGETQYF. The full variable domain, in which reference TRBV7-2 and TRBJ2-5 provide the parts outside the CDR3, is GAGVSQSPSNKVTEKGKDVELRCDPISGHTALYWYRQSLGQGLEFLIYFQGNSAPDKSGLPSDRFSAERTGGSVSTLTIQRTQQEDSAVYLCASSPRQGGETQYFGPGTRLLVL.

The genes are TRBV10-3 and TRBJ1-1; D unclear. The CDR3 consists of 15 residues. CDR1 is ENHRY, CDR2 SYGVKD, per germline. Trimming cost V 0 bases and J 4 bases, with 12 bases left between them. Here the CDR3 reads CAISESAGLGTEAFF. The CDR3 DNA sequence: TGTGCCATCAGTGAGTCAGCGGGGTTGGGCACTGAAGCTTTCTTT.